A selection of T cell receptor beta chains follows, all from one sample in a study of T cell responses to AZD1222 COVID-19 vaccine. Only in-frame clones appear in the TCRdb table, and some are missing; sequencing was by immunoSEQ multiplex PCR. The repertoire holds approximately 170,000 clones, with 87% as singletons. The material was peripheral blood, obtained 28 days after the second AZD1222 dose. The receptor set was obtained from an adult who received the AZD1222 COVID-19 vaccine. Both conserved end residues are part of each CDR3. D genes are given only for firm matches. The size field is filled for only some rows; it gives once, few, many or a size class.

d_call j_call clone_size v_call cdr3_nt cdr3_aa
TRBD1 TRBJ2-7 . TRBV19 TGTGCCAGTAGTCCTGGACAGGGGGCCTACGAGCAGTACTTC CASSPGQGAYEQYF
TRBD1 TRBJ2-1 . TRBV5-5 TGTGCCAGCAGCTTGGGGCGGGGACAGGGGATTCTTAAAGGCGATGAGCAGTTCTTC CASSLGRGQGILKGDEQFF
. TRBJ2-7 . TRBV6-5 TGTGCCAGCAGTTACTCAGAAGGCCTCAGCGAGCAGTACTTC CASSYSEGLSEQYF
. TRBJ2-1 . TRBV4-2 TGTGCCAGCAGCCAAGATTGGGGGGCGGACAACAATGAGCAGTTCTTC CASSQDWGADNNEQFF
TRBD2 TRBJ2-5 . TRBV9 TGTGCCAGCAGCGTACTAGCGGCGAACCAAGAGACCCAGTACTTC CASSVLAANQETQYF
. TRBJ2-7 . TRBV3-1/TRBV3-2 TGTGCCAGCAGCCGAGGCAGCTACGAGCAGTACTTC CASSRGSYEQYF
. TRBJ2-7 . TRBV12-3/TRBV12-4 TGTGCCAGCAGTTTAGAGGCCCCCGAGCAGTACTTC CASSLEAPEQYF
. TRBJ2-7 . TRBV24-1 TGTGCCAACAGTGGGTATAAATCTCCGGACGAGCAGTACTTC CANSGYKSPDEQYF
. TRBJ2-1 . TRBV3-1/TRBV3-2 TGTGCCAGCAGCCCTGAACCAGGGTTGGGGCAGTTCTTC CASSPEPGLGQFF
TRBD1 TRBJ1-1 once TRBV10-1 TGCGCCAGCCCAGACAGGGCGGAGACTTTCTTT CASPDRAETFF
. TRBJ2-1 . TRBV6-5 TGTGCCAGCAGTTGGAGGGCAGAGAGCTCCTACAATGAGCAGTTCTTC CASSWRAESSYNEQFF
. TRBJ1-5 . TRBV4-1 TGCGCCAGCAGCCAAGAGGGGGCGAGCAATCAGCCCCAGCATTTT CASSQEGASNQPQHF
. TRBJ2-2 . TRBV6-5 TGTGCCAGCAGGGCCCGAGGGGGCGGGGAGCTGTTTTTT CASRARGGGELFF
. TRBJ1-1 once TRBV3-1/TRBV3-2 TGTGCCAGCAGCCCCGGGACAGAAGCTTTCTTT CASSPGTEAFF
. TRBJ2-2 . TRBV6-5 TGTGCCAGCAGGGCCGGGACTGCGAACACCGGGGAGCTGTTTTTT CASRAGTANTGELFF
. TRBJ1-2 . TRBV6-1 TGTGCCAGCAGTGAACAGGTGGGGAACTATGGCTACACCTTC CASSEQVGNYGYTF
TRBD1 TRBJ1-6 few TRBV5-4 TGTGCCAGCAGCTTGGTAACAGGGGAGGTATCACCCCTCCACTTT CASSLVTGEVSPLHF
. TRBJ1-1 . TRBV7-9 TGTGCCAGCAGCTTAGCTGAAGCTTTCTTT CASSLAEAFF
TRBD1 TRBJ2-7 . TRBV6-5 TGTGCCAGCGCCCGGGACAGGGGTGGAGAGCAGTACTTC CASARDRGGEQYF
. TRBJ1-2 . TRBV5-6 TGTGCCAGCATCACACACGAGACCAGGGCTCTCTATGGCTACACCTTC CASITHETRALYGYTF
TRBD1 TRBJ2-7 . TRBV4-3 TGCGCCAGCAGCCACAGGGACAGGGTTGGGTACGAGCAGTACTTC CASSHRDRVGYEQYF
TRBD2 TRBJ2-1 . TRBV4-2 TGTGCCAGCAGCCCCATCGGGCGGGGGGCTGACCGAGACTCCTACAATGAGCAGTTCTTC CASSPIGRGADRDSYNEQFF
TRBD1 TRBJ1-1 . TRBV12-5 TGTGCTAGTGGTTTCACGACAGGGCCGAACACTGAAGCTTTCTTT CASGFTTGPNTEAFF
. TRBJ2-5 . TRBV5-1 TGCGCCAGCAGCTTTGGGACGTCGCAAGAGACCCAGTACTTC CASSFGTSQETQYF
. TRBJ2-3 . TRBV4-1 TGCGCCAGCAGCCAAGGCCTTTACACAGATACGCAGTATTTT CASSQGLYTDTQYF
TRBD2 TRBJ2-7 . TRBV11-2 TGTGCCAGCAGCACGGGACTAGCAAGTTACTACGAGCAGTACTTC CASSTGLASYYEQYF